Presented here are 9 T cell receptor beta chains from one specimen sequenced in a study of blood T cell repertoires in COVID-19. Repertoires were generated with immunoSEQ multiplex PCR, while TCRdb's copy carries only in-frame clones and drops some. Here the sample spans roughly 100,000 clones, roughly four fifths being singletons. Sequenced: peripheral blood. The receptors were gathered from a woman over 75 with acute or convalescent COVID-19.

This clone was seen a single time. The V gene is TRBV15, the J gene TRBJ2-7, with 12 bases lining up with TRBD1. The germline V gene has CDR1 LNHNV and CDR2 YYDKDF (reference sequence). V was pared by 5 bases and J by 4 bases, with 3 bases of the junction left unmatched. The CDR3 has 14 residues. The CDR3 here is CATSLGQGAYEQYV. The CDR3, as DNA: TGTGCCACCAGCCTGGGACAGGGGGCTTACGAGCAGTACGTC.

The CDR3 DNA reads TGTGCCAGCTCACCTTCTAGCGGAGGGGGGGCAGATACGCAGTATTTT. Amino acids: CASSPSSGGGADTQYF. The chain is built from TRBV18 and TRBJ2-3, with D possibly TRBD2 on 7 matching bases. The germline V gene has CDR1 KGHSH and CDR2 LQKENI. Trimming removed 3 bases at V and 4 bases at J, with 17 bases between. CDR3 size: 16 residues.

The V gene is TRBV18, the J gene TRBJ2-7; 8 nucleotides align to TRBD2. This CDR3 contains 14 residues. Looked up from germline, CDR1 is KGHSH and CDR2 is LQKENI. V was pared by 5 bases and J by 7 bases, with 10 bases of the junction left unmatched. Here the CDR3 DNA reads TGTGCCAGCTCATTTGGGTTAGCGGGAAGTGAGCAGTACGTC. Translated, it gives CASSFGLAGSEQYV.

The rearrangement joins TRBV29-1 to TRBJ2-1; 10 nucleotides align to TRBD1. The junction had 6 bases not matched to a gene; V was cut back by 6 bases and J by 7 bases. CDR1 SQVTM and CDR2 ANQGSEA come from the germline V gene. The CDR3 length is 13 residues. DNA of the CDR3: TGCAGCGTGGGACAGGGGATTATTAATGAGCAGTTCTTC. As protein: CSVGQGIINEQFF.

J is TRBJ2-1 and V is TRBV5-1; no definite D call. This CDR3 has 12 amino acids. CDR1 is SGHRS, CDR2 YFSETQ, per germline. The V gene lost 0 bases and the J gene lost 9 bases, with 7 bases spanning the gap. The CDR3 loop reads CASSLANSEQFF. In nucleotides, the CDR3 is TGCGCCAGCAGCTTGGCCAACAGTGAGCAGTTCTTC.

This chain joins TRBV10-3 and TRBJ2-5; a weak D match, TRBD2 (6 bases). The CDR3 sequence is 12 residues long. V lost 5 bases and J lost 4, with 8 bases in between. Germline V gene lookup returns CDR1 ENHRY and CDR2 SYGVKD. In nucleotides, the CDR3 is TGTGCCATCAGTCCGGGACTAGAGACCCAGTACTTC. Its protein is CAISPGLETQYF.

This rearrangement joins TRBV27 to TRBJ1-2, with D possibly being TRBD1 (5 bases). Trimming shortened V by 2 bases and J by 7 bases, and 11 bases separated the two germline ends. This CDR3 comprises 13 residues. CDR1 and CDR2 (germline): MNHEY, SMNVEV (reference sequence). CDR3 residues: CASSLQPGLGYTF. The CDR3 DNA sequence: TGTGCCAGCAGTTTACAGCCAGGGCTTGGCTACACCTTC.

The sample holds one count of this clone. The V and J genes are TRBV9 and TRBJ2-7; D is perhaps TRBD1 (5 bases). CDR3 length equals 15 residues. The V gene lost 0 bases and the J gene lost 2 bases, with 12 bases spanning the gap. Germline-derived CDR1 and CDR2 are SGDLS and YYNGEE. In DNA form, the CDR3 reads TGTGCCAGCAGCGTAGCCTCCGGACAAGCCTACGAGCAGTACTTC. Amino acids: CASSVASGQAYEQYF.

The V gene is TRBV6-4, the J gene TRBJ2-1; TRBD2 matches 10 bases. In germline, CDR1 is MRHNA, CDR2 SNTAGT. The CDR3 totals 15 residues. The V segment lost 4 bases and the J segment 5 bases; nucleotides outside the gene matches: 5. CDR3 sequence: CASSVEAGGHNEQFF. DNA of the CDR3: TGTGCCAGCAGTGTGGAAGCGGGAGGGCACAATGAGCAGTTCTTC.